Listed below are T cell receptor beta chains from one sample, sequenced in a study of blood T cell repertoires in COVID-19. Some clones are missing from TCRdb's copy, which holds only in-frame ones; the method was immunoSEQ multiplex PCR. Among roughly 290,000 clones, approximately 85% were seen once, and the ten largest hold under 2.5%. Sequences were obtained from PBMCs or T cells enriched from blood (not recorded which). The receptors originated from a man aged 30 to 39 who had recovered from COVID-19. CDR3s include the opening cysteine and the closing phenylalanine or tryptophan. A D gene is named only where the DNA matches it firmly.

. | TRBJ2-2 | TRBV5-5 | CASSLAGSGAAGELFF
. | TRBJ1-2 | TRBV12-3/TRBV12-4 | CASSLRHKDGYTF
. | TRBJ1-2 | TRBV7-3 | CASSEQGWGYTF
. | TRBJ1-6 | TRBV4-1 | CASSQDHGVSPLHF
TRBD2 | TRBJ2-3 | TRBV14 | CASSQLAGGRYFTDTQYF
. | TRBJ1-3 | TRBV5-1 | CASSLGYSSGNTIYF
. | TRBJ2-7 | TRBV18 | CASSRDFSYEQYF
TRBD1 | TRBJ1-6 | TRBV15 | CATSRDRGDSPLHF
. | TRBJ1-2 | TRBV13 | CASREEGDALYGYTF
. | TRBJ2-3 | TRBV5-4 | CASSLTKADTQYF
. | TRBJ1-5 | TRBV15 | CATSRESDQPQHF
. | TRBJ1-2 | TRBV25-1 | CASTQSGANYGYTF
. | TRBJ2-4 | TRBV9 | CASSDRGPGDIQYF
. | TRBJ2-3 | TRBV7-2 | CASSLASRDTQYF
. | TRBJ1-4 | TRBV18 | CASSPLLPGGNEKLFF
. | TRBJ1-6 | TRBV30 | CAWSDGLNNSPLHF
TRBD1 | TRBJ1-2 | TRBV6-2/TRBV6-3 | CASSIGGYYGYTF
. | TRBJ1-1 | TRBV10-3 | CAISATTVNTEAFF
. | TRBJ2-5 | TRBV12-3/TRBV12-4 | CASSPKETQYF
. | TRBJ2-2 | TRBV7-6 | CASSVGQGRWDTGELFF
. | TRBJ1-1 | TRBV19 | CASSIRGRQVNTEAFF
TRBD2 | TRBJ2-1 | TRBV4-2 | CASSQDPLAGGLINEQFF
. | TRBJ2-7 | TRBV11-2 | CASSLAYEQYF
. | TRBJ2-7 | TRBV6-1 | CASSEKENYEQYF
. | TRBJ1-2 | TRBV29-1 | CSVQGLVGNGYTF
. | TRBJ2-5 | TRBV5-6 | CASSLGGLGKETQYF
. | TRBJ1-2 | TRBV5-1 | CASSLGQDYFYGYTF
. | TRBJ1-3 | TRBV9 | CASSVAGGNTIYF
. | TRBJ2-3 | TRBV24-1 | CATGTGVTDTQYF
TRBD1 | TRBJ2-7 | TRBV7-2 | CASSLGQGVREQYF
. | TRBJ2-3 | TRBV6-4 | CASSKKGTEGGDTQYF